A selection of T cell receptor beta chains follows, all from one sample in a study of blood T cell repertoires in COVID-19. Produced via immunoSEQ multiplex PCR; TCRdb's table is partial and in-frame only. There are about 200,000 clones in the sample; roughly 85% occur only once, and around 4.9% lies in the top ten. Material: peripheral blood. These receptor sequences come from a woman of 80 years or more with acute or convalescent COVID-19. CDR3s include the opening cysteine and the closing phenylalanine or tryptophan. D genes are given only for firm matches.

>TRBJ1-2|TRBV12-3/TRBV12-4|.
CASCLGGVTWGTF
TGTGCCAGCTGTTTGGGGGGGGTGACTTGGGGCACCTTC
>TRBJ1-2|TRBV6-6|.
CASGGSNYGYTF
TGTGCCAGCGGCGGTAGTAACTATGGCTACACCTTC
>TRBJ1-4|TRBV2|.
CASSGLIKQEKLFF
TGTGCCAGCAGTGGTCTAATTAAACAGGAAAAACTGTTTTTT
>TRBJ1-5|TRBV28|.
CASRGGDYSNQPQHF
TGTGCCAGCAGGGGGGGGGACTATAGCAATCAGCCCCAGCATTTT
>TRBJ2-1|TRBV6-5|TRBD2
CASSYSGLAGGRPFF
TGTGCCAGCAGTTACTCGGGGCTAGCGGGAGGGCGCCCGTTCTTC
>TRBJ2-1|TRBV18|.
CASSPGTSPEQFF
TGTGCCAGCTCACCAGGGACTTCCCCTGAGCAGTTCTTC
>TRBJ2-7|TRBV11-2|.
CASSLEVQAQYF
TGTGCCAGCAGCTTAGAAGTCCAGGCGCAGTACTTC
>TRBJ2-7|TRBV5-6|.
CASSFPQTLSEQYF
TGTGCCAGCAGCTTCCCTCAAACATTATCCGAGCAGTACTTC
>TRBJ2-1|TRBV7-2|.
CASSFRGEFNEQFF
TGTGCCAGCAGCTTTCGCGGGGAGTTCAATGAGCAGTTCTTC
>TRBJ1-1|TRBV11-3|.
CASSLGGGSTEAFF
TGTGCCAGCAGCTTAGGGGGGGGAAGCACTGAAGCTTTCTTT
>TRBJ2-1|TRBV3-1/TRBV3-2|.
CASSQGRGHMFNEQFF
TGTGCCAGCAGCCAAGGGAGAGGTCACATGTTCAATGAGCAGTTCTTC
>TRBJ2-4|TRBV3-1/TRBV3-2|.
CASSQRGAKNIQYF
TGTGCCAGCAGCCAAAGGGGAGCCAAAAACATTCAGTACTTC
>TRBJ1-4|TRBV29-1|.
CSGAGLGEKLFF
TGCAGCGGCGCGGGGTTGGGTGAAAAACTGTTTTTT
>TRBJ2-2|TRBV18|TRBD2
CASSPPSRAGGTGELFF
TGTGCCAGCTCACCACCGAGTCGAGCGGGAGGTACGGGGGAGCTGTTTTTT
>TRBJ2-3|TRBV3-1/TRBV3-2|.
CASSRGSTDTQYF
TGTGCCAGCAGCAGGGGAAGTACAGATACGCAGTATTTT
>TRBJ2-7|TRBV7-9|TRBD2
CASSPEEGLAAFYEQYF
TGTGCCAGCAGCCCAGAGGAAGGACTAGCGGCCTTCTACGAGCAGTACTTC